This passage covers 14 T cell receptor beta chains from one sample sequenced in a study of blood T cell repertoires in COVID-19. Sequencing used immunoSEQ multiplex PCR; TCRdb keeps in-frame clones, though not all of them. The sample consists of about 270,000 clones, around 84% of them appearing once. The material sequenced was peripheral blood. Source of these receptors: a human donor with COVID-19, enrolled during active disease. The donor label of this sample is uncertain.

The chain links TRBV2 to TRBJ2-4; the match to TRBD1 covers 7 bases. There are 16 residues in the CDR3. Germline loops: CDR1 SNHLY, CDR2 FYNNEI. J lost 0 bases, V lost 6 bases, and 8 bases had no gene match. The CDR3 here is CASSLDQGVAKNIQYF. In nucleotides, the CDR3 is TGTGCCAGCAGCCTCGACCAGGGGGTAGCCAAAAACATTCAGTACTTC.

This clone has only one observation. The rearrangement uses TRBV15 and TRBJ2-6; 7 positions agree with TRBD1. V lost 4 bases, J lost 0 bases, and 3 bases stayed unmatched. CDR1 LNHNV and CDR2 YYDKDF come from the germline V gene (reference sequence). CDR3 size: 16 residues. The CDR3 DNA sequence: TGTGCCACCAGCACCGACAGGGCCTCTGGGGCCAACGTCCTGACTTTC. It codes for CATSTDRASGANVLTF.

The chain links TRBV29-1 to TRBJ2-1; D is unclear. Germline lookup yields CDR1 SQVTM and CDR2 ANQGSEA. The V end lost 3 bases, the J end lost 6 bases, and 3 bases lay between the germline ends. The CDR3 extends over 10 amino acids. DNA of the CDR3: TGCAGCGTTGACCTCAATGAGCAGTTCTTC. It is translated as CSVDLNEQFF.

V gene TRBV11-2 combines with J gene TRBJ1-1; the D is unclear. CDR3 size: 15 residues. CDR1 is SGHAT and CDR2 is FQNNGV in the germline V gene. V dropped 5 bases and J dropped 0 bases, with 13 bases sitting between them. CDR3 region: CASSPRGVLNTEAFF. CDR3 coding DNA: TGTGCCAGCAGCCCACGGGGTGTATTGAACACTGAAGCTTTCTTT.

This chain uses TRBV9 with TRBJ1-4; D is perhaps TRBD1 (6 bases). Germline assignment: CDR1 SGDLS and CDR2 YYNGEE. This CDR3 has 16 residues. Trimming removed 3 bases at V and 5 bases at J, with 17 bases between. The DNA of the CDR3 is TGTGCCAGCAGCGCCCGCCTGTCCGGGACAAATGAAAAACTGTTTTTT. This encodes CASSARLSGTNEKLFF.

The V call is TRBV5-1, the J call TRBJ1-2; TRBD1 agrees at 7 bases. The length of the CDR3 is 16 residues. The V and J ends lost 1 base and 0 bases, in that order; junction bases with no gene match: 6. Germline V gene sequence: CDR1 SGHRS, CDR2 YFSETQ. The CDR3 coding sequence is TGCGCCAGCAGCTTGAGTGGGACAGTGTCTAACTATGGCTACACCTTC. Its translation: CASSLSGTVSNYGYTF.

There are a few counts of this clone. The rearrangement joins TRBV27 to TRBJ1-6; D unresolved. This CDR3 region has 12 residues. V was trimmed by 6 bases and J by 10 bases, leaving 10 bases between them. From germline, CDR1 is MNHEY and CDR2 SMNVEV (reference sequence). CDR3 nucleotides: TGTGCCAGCAGCCTCCGCGCGTCACCCCTCCACTTT. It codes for CASSLRASPLHF.

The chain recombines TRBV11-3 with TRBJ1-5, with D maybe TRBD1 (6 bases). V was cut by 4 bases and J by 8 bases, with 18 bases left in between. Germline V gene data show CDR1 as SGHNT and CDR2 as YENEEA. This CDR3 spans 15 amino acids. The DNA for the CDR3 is TGTGCCAGCAGCTACGTAATGGGCCACAGGGAGCCCCAGCATTTT. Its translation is CASSYVMGHREPQHF.

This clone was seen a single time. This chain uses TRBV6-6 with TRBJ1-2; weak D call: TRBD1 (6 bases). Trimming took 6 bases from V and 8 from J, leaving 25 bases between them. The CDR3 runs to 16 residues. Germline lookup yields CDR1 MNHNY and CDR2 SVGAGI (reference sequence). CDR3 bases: TGTGCCAGCAGCTCCAACCCCACAGGGCTGGTACAAGGCTACACCTTC. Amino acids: CASSSNPTGLVQGYTF.

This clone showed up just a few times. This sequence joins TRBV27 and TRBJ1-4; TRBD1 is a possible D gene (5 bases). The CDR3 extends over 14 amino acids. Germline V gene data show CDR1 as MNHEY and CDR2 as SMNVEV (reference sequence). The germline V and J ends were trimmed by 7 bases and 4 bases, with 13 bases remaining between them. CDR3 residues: CASKQTDNNEKLFF. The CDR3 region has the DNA TGTGCCAGCAAACAGACAGATAATAATGAAAAACTGTTTTTT.

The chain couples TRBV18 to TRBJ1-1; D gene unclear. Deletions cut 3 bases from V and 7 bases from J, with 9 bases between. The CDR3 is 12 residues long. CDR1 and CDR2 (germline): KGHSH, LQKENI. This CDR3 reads CASSPSGNEAFF. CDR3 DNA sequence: TGTGCCAGCTCACCTTCAGGCAATGAAGCTTTCTTT.

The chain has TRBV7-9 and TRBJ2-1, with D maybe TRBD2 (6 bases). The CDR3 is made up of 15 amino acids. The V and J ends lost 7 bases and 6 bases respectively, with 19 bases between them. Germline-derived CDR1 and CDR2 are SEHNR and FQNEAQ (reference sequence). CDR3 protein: CASNMDPRGGNEQFF. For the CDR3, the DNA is TGTGCCAGCAACATGGACCCCCGGGGAGGCAATGAGCAGTTCTTC.

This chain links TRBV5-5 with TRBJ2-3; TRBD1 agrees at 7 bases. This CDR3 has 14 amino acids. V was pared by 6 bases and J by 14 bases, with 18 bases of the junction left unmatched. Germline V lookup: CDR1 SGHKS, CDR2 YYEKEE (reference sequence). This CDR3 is CASTEIPGTARPYF. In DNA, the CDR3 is TGTGCCAGCACCGAAATTCCAGGGACAGCTCGTCCGTATTTT.

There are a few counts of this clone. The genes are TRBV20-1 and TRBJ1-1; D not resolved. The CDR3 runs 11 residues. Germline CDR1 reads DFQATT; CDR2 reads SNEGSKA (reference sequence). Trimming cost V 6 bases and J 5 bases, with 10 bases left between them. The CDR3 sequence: CSAMTTTEAFF. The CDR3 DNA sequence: TGCAGTGCCATGACAACGACTGAAGCTTTCTTT.